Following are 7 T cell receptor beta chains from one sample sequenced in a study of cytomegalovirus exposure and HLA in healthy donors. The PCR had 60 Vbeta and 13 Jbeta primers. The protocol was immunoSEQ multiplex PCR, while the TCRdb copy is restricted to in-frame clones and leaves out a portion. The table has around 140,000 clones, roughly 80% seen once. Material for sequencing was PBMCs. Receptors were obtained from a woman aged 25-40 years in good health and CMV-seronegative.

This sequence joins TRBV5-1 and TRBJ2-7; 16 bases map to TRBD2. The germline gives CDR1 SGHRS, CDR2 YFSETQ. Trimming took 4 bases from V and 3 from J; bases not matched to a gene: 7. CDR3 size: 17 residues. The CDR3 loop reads CASSPGLAGGKNYEQYF. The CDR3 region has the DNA TGCGCCAGCAGCCCGGGACTAGCGGGAGGGAAAAACTACGAGCAGTACTTC.

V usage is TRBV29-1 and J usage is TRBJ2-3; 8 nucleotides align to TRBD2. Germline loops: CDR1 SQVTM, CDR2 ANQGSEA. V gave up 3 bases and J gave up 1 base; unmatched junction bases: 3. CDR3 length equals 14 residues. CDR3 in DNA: TGCAGCGTTGAGGGGCGGGGGGGCACAGATACGCAGTATTTT. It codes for CSVEGRGGTDTQYF.

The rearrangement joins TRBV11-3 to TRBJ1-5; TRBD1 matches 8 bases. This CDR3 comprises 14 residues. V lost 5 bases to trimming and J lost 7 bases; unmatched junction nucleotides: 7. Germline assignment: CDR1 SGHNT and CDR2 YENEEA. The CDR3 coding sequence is TGTGCCAGCAGCCCGACAGGGGAGGAACAGCCCCAGCATTTT. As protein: CASSPTGEEQPQHF.

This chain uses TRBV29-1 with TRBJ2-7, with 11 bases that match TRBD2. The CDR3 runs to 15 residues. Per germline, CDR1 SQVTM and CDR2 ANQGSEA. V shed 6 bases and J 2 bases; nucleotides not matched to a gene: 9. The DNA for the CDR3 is TGCAGCGTCGACTTAGCGGGAGGGGGGACCTACGAGCAGTACTTC. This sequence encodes CSVDLAGGGTYEQYF.

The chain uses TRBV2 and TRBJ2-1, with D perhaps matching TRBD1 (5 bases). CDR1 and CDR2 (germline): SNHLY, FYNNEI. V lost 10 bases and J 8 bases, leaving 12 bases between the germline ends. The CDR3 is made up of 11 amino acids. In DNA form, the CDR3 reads TGTGCCACCCGAGACAGTTATGAGCAGTTCTTC. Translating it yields CATRDSYEQFF. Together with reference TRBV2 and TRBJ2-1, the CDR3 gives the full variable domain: EPEVTQTPSHQVTQMGQEVILRCVPISNHLYFYWYRQILGQKVEFLVSFYNNEISEKSEIFDDQFSVERPDGSNFTLKIRSTKLEDSAMYFCATRDSYEQFFGPGTRLTVL.

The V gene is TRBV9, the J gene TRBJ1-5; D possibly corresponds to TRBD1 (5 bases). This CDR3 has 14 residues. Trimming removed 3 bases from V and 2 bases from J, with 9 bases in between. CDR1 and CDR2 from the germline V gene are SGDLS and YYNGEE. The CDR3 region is CASSGTGGNQPQHF. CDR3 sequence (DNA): TGTGCCAGCAGCGGCACGGGGGGCAATCAGCCCCAGCATTTT.

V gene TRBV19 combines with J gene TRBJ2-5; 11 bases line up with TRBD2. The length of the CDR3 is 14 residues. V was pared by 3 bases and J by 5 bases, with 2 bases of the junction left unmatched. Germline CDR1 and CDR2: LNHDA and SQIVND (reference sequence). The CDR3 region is CASSISGGAETQYF. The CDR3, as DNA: TGTGCCAGTAGTATTAGCGGGGGGGCCGAGACCCAGTACTTC.